This T cell receptor (beta chain) derives from a study of OX40 agonist ivuxolimab in advanced cancers. Study at large: Every 2 weeks, ivuxolimab was infused into the patients intravenously at between 0.01 and 10 mg/kg. Whole-study results and caveats: By week 6 at 0.1 to 3.0 mg/kg, blood CD4+ and CD8+ T cells had expanded clonally. Antigens targeted by the expanded peripheral T cells were not determined. Expanded clones were, on average, more numerous in CD8+ T cells than in CD4+.

To note about this clone: Its matching antigen is unknown.

TCRdb's copy holds only in-frame clones and misses some; the assay was immunoSEQ multiplex PCR. The sample shows 60,000 to 100,000 clones, roughly 90% of them seen only once. This sample comprised CD4+ or CD8+ T cells sorted from blood, obtained in a trial of the OX40 agonist ivuxolimab. The sequence derives from an adult with an advanced solid tumor such as melanoma, head and neck, liver or kidney cancer.

The CDR3 loop is CASSLEGRINEKLFF. CDR3 nucleotide sequence: TGTGCCAGTAGTCTCGAGGGCAGGATTAATGAAAAACTGTTTTTT. The genes are TRBV19 and TRBJ1-4, with unresolved D. V gave up 5 bases and J gave up 4 bases, with 14 bases separating them. This CDR3 has 15 residues. Per the germline V gene, CDR1 is LNHDA and CDR2 is SQIVND (reference sequence). Together with reference TRBV19 and TRBJ1-4, the CDR3 gives the full variable domain: DGGITQSPKYLFRKEGQNVTLSCEQNLNHDAMYWYRQDPGQGLRLIYYSQIVNDFQKGDIAEGYSVSREKKESFPLTVTSAQKNPTAFYLCASSLEGRINEKLFFGSGTQLSVL.